This entry lists 22 T cell receptor beta chains sequenced from one sample in a study of OX40 agonist ivuxolimab in advanced cancers. The data were produced by immunoSEQ multiplex PCR, yet TCRdb's version contains in-frame clones alone and is incomplete. The sample holds around 57,000 clones, about nine tenths seen once. Sequenced here: CD4+ or CD8+ T cells sorted from blood, sampled in a trial of the OX40 agonist ivuxolimab. These TCRs come from an adult with an advanced solid tumor such as melanoma, head and neck, liver or kidney cancer.

The rearrangement uses TRBV6-5 and TRBJ1-1, with no clear D. CDR1 is MNHEY and CDR2 is SVGAGI in the germline V gene. This CDR3 is 11 amino acids long. Trimming cost V 0 bases and J 8 bases, with 4 bases left between them. CDR3 amino acids: CASSYSGEAFF. The CDR3 DNA is TGTGCCAGCAGTTACTCGGGCGAAGCTTTCTTT.

This chain joins TRBV5-6 and TRBJ1-1; D ambiguous. The CDR3 covers 12 residues. Germline CDR1 and CDR2: SGHDT and YYEEEE. Trimming shortened V by 1 base and J by 5 bases, and 6 bases separated the two germline ends. DNA of the CDR3: TGTGCCAGCAGCTTGTCACAAACTGAAGCTTTCTTT. Amino acids: CASSLSQTEAFF.

This chain links TRBV30 with TRBJ2-1; D possibly corresponds to TRBD2 (6 bases). Germline V gene lookup returns CDR1 GTSNPN and CDR2 SVGIG (reference sequence). CDR3 length equals 15 residues. Trimming took 0 bases from V and 3 from J, leaving 12 bases between them. The CDR3 sequence is CAWSVLALGYNEQFF. The CDR3 DNA reads as TGTGCCTGGAGTGTACTAGCTTTAGGCTACAATGAGCAGTTCTTC. Using reference TRBV30 and TRBJ2-1 for the parts outside the CDR3, the full variable domain is SQTIHQWPATLVQPVGSPLSLECTVEGTSNPNLYWYRQAAGRGLQLLFYSVGIGQISSEVPQNLSASRPQDRQFILSSKKLLLSDSGFYLCAWSVLALGYNEQFFGPGTRLTVL.

The chain recombines TRBV6-5 with TRBJ2-7; D not resolved. V lost 0 bases and J 6 bases, leaving 9 bases between the germline ends. CDR1 is MNHEY and CDR2 is SVGAGI in the germline V gene. The CDR3 length is 13 residues. DNA for the CDR3: TGTGCCAGCAGTTACTCCACGGAGACCGAGCAGTACTTC. Translation: CASSYSTETEQYF.

The chain carries TRBV19 and TRBJ2-3; D possibly corresponds to TRBD1 (5 bases). Deletions cut 9 bases from V and 5 bases from J, with 15 bases between. Germline CDR1 is LNHDA and CDR2 is SQIVND (reference sequence). The CDR3 is 13 amino acids. CDR3 sequence reads: CASQRQLEDTQYF. The CDR3, as DNA: TGTGCCAGCCAAAGACAGTTGGAAGATACGCAGTATTTT.

The V gene is TRBV5-1, the J gene TRBJ2-3; D not certain. The germline V gene has CDR1 SGHRS and CDR2 YFSETQ. The CDR3 has 13 amino acids. The germline V and J ends were trimmed by 4 bases and 1 base, with 7 bases remaining between them. The CDR3 spells CASSPDRTDTQYF. The CDR3 DNA sequence: TGCGCCAGCAGCCCTGACCGCACAGATACGCAGTATTTT.

The chain links TRBV5-1 to TRBJ1-2; tentatively, D is TRBD1 (6 bases). The V gene's germline CDR1 is SGHRS and CDR2 YFSETQ. V was cut by 3 bases and J by 12 bases, with 24 bases left in between. This CDR3 is 15 amino acids long. The CDR3 nucleotides are TGCGCCAGCAGCTCCGACCGATCAGGGGAAGTCTTCCACACCTTC. It yields the protein CASSSDRSGEVFHTF. Using reference TRBV5-1 and TRBJ1-2 for the parts outside the CDR3, the full variable domain is KAGVTQTPRYLIKTRGQQVTLSCSPISGHRSVSWYQQTPGQGLQFLFEYFSETQRNKGNFPGRFSGRQFSNSRSEMNVSTLELGDSALYLCASSSDRSGEVFHTFGSGTRLTVV.

This clone appeared a single time. The genes are TRBV6-1 and TRBJ1-2, with D possibly being TRBD1 (5 bases). Per the germline V gene, CDR1 is MNHNS and CDR2 is SASEGT. Trimming cost V 4 bases and J 3 bases, with 12 bases left between them. This CDR3 is built from 14 residues. CDR3 DNA: TGTGCCAGCAGTGGGGGCGTATGGGACTATGGCTACACCTTC. Residues: CASSGGVWDYGYTF.

The chain uses TRBV7-8 and TRBJ2-1; 10 nucleotides agree with TRBD2. The CDR3 length is 16 residues. Germline assignment: CDR1 SGHVS and CDR2 FQNEAQ. The trim removed 5 bases at V and 2 bases at J, leaving 6 bases unmatched. CDR3 coding DNA: TGTGCCAGCAGCGAAGGACTAGCGGTCACCTACAATGAGCAGTTCTTC. Its translation: CASSEGLAVTYNEQFF. Based on the CDR3 plus reference TRBV7-8 and TRBJ2-1, the full variable domain is GAGVSQSPRYKVAKRGQDVALRCDPISGHVSLFWYQQALGQGPEFLTYFQNEAQLDKSGLPSDRFFAERPEGSVSTLKIQRTQQEDSAVYLCASSEGLAVTYNEQFFGPGTRLTVL.

The chain's CDR3 is CASSLSDRDQPQHF. As DNA, the CDR3 is TGTGCCAGCAGTTTATCGGACAGGGATCAGCCCCAGCATTTT. V is TRBV28 and J is TRBJ1-5; TRBD1 aligns across 8 bases. In germline, CDR1 is MDHEN, CDR2 SYDVKM. The CDR3 runs to 14 residues. The junction had 1 base not matched to a gene; V was cut back by 1 base and J by 5 bases.

The rearrangement joins TRBV5-1 to TRBJ2-1; D unclear. CDR3 length: 14 amino acids. Trimming pared 0 bases from V and 6 bases from J, leaving 10 bases between. Germline V lookup: CDR1 SGHRS, CDR2 YFSETQ. The CDR3 bases are TGCGCCAGCAGCTTGGTTTCAACATCCAATGAGCAGTTCTTC. It yields the protein CASSLVSTSNEQFF. Looking up the rest from reference TRBV5-1 and TRBJ2-1 gives the full variable domain: KAGVTQTPRYLIKTRGQQVTLSCSPISGHRSVSWYQQTPGQGLQFLFEYFSETQRNKGNFPGRFSGRQFSNSRSEMNVSTLELGDSALYLCASSLVSTSNEQFFGPGTRLTVL.

This clone occurred once. CDR3 sequence (DNA): TGCACCAGCAGCCAAGCCCAGCCTGAAGCTTTCTTT. This sequence encodes CTSSQAQPEAFF. The chain recombines TRBV1 with TRBJ1-1. TRBV1 is recorded as a pseudogene. This CDR3 contains 12 residues.

This CDR3 reads CASSDAGTGISGELFF. The CDR3 DNA is TGTGCCAGCAGCGACGCCGGGACAGGGATCTCCGGGGAGCTGTTTTTT. The chain links TRBV5-6 to TRBJ2-2; 9 positions agree with TRBD1. The CDR3 consists of 16 residues. The V segment lost 4 bases and the J segment 6 bases; nucleotides outside the gene matches: 10. Germline V CDR1 and CDR2: SGHDT, YYEEEE.

This clone was detected only once. The chain recombines TRBV21-1 with TRBJ2-3; TRBD1 is taken as the D call from the table, unchecked against the DNA. TRBV21-1 is a listed pseudogene. CDR3 length: 16 residues. In DNA form, the CDR3 reads TGTGCCAGCAGCGTCCGGGACAGGGTGGTAACAGATACGCAGTATTTT. This sequence encodes CASSVRDRVVTDTQYF.

The rearrangement uses TRBV20-1 and TRBJ2-5; weak D call: TRBD2 (6 bases). The CDR3 covers 10 residues. Trimming took off 7 bases at V and 5 bases at J, with 8 bases between the two ends. Germline V lookup: CDR1 DFQATT, CDR2 SNEGSKA (reference sequence). The CDR3 protein is CSGLEETQYF. Here the CDR3 DNA reads TGCAGTGGACTAGAGGAGACCCAGTACTTC.

This clone came up once. The chain couples TRBV27 to TRBJ1-3; TRBD1 aligns across 10 bases. CDR3 length equals 13 residues. V gave up 6 bases and J gave up 11 bases; unmatched junction bases: 7. CDR1 and CDR2 from the germline V gene are MNHEY and SMNVEV (reference sequence). The CDR3 DNA reads as TGTGCCAGCAGCCCGACAGGGGGCGCCGCCATATATTTT. Translation gives CASSPTGGAAIYF.

The chain links TRBV18 to TRBJ1-1; possibly TRBD1 for D (6 bases). Trimming took 2 bases from V and 1 from J, leaving 8 bases between them. Germline values: CDR1 KGHSH, CDR2 LQKENI. CDR3 length: 14 residues. The CDR3 protein is CASSPSTGNTEAFF. CDR3 nucleotides: TGTGCCAGCTCACCATCGACAGGGAACACTGAAGCTTTCTTT.

This clone was counted once. The V and J genes are TRBV2 and TRBJ1-1, with D perhaps matching TRBD1 (5 bases). The CDR3 spans 13 residues. Germline loops: CDR1 SNHLY, CDR2 FYNNEI. The V and J ends lost 7 bases and 3 bases respectively, with 12 bases between them. CDR3 region: CASKRARDTEAFF. CDR3 in DNA: TGTGCCAGCAAGCGGGCCAGGGACACTGAAGCTTTCTTT. The full variable domain, in which reference TRBV2 and TRBJ1-1 provide the parts outside the CDR3, is EPEVTQTPSHQVTQMGQEVILRCVPISNHLYFYWYRQILGQKVEFLVSFYNNEISEKSEIFDDQFSVERPDGSNFTLKIRSTKLEDSAMYFCASKRARDTEAFFGQGTRLTVV.

A few counts support this clone. The chain's CDR3 is CASKPRTSGSRPSSYNEQFF. The CDR3 DNA follows: TGTGCCAGTAAACCGAGGACTAGCGGGAGTAGGCCAAGCTCCTACAATGAGCAGTTCTTC. J is TRBJ2-1 and V is TRBV27; 13 positions agree with TRBD2. The CDR3 is made up of 20 amino acids. The trim removed 9 bases at V and 0 bases at J, leaving 17 bases unmatched. From germline, CDR1 is MNHEY and CDR2 SMNVEV (reference sequence).

This clone was counted a single time. The chain recombines TRBV7-2 with TRBJ2-6; TRBD1 matches 7 bases. CDR1 and CDR2 (germline): SGHTA, FQGNSA. Trimming took 6 bases from V and 2 from J; bases not matched to a gene: 4. This CDR3 comprises 15 residues. CDR3 sequence: CASRGTGAGANVLTF. CDR3 bases: TGTGCCAGCAGGGGAACAGGGGCTGGGGCCAACGTCCTGACTTTC.

The genes are TRBV5-1 and TRBJ2-5; D not certain. V lost 0 bases and J lost 1, with 7 bases in between. CDR3 length: 14 amino acids. The germline CDR1 and CDR2 sequences are SGHRS and YFSETQ. CDR3 region: CASSLDPPQETQYF. The CDR3 DNA follows: TGCGCCAGCAGCTTGGACCCCCCCCAAGAGACCCAGTACTTC.

The gene calls are TRBV5-1 and TRBJ2-3, with 10 bases identical to TRBD2. This CDR3 has 18 residues. The trim removed 3 bases at V and 0 bases at J, leaving 10 bases unmatched. Germline V CDR1 and CDR2: SGHRS, YFSETQ. The DNA for the CDR3 is TGCGCCAGCAGCTCCCTCCTAGCGGGAGAGTGGAGCACAGATACGCAGTATTTT. It codes for CASSSLLAGEWSTDTQYF. Full variable domain (missing parts from reference TRBV5-1 and TRBJ2-3): KAGVTQTPRYLIKTRGQQVTLSCSPISGHRSVSWYQQTPGQGLQFLFEYFSETQRNKGNFPGRFSGRQFSNSRSEMNVSTLELGDSALYLCASSSLLAGEWSTDTQYFGPGTRLTVL.